The sequence of this T cell receptor (beta chain) was determined in a study of preoperative IRX-2 immunotherapy in early breast cancer (dated by TCRdb to between 2018 and 2021). Library method: the immunoSEQ multiplex PCR assay. The source is immuneACCESS, and TCRdb retained only in-frame sequences with V and J called. Part of the clones is not carried over; for the studies checked, unresolved V genes explain less than half of this, and the remainder is unexplained. The sample table contains around 60,000 clones; only one count was recorded for approximately 94% of them. Jointly, the top ten make up around 1.7% of the sample. V sheds 4 bases and J sheds 0 bases, leaving 10 bases between their ends. The germline V gene (reference sequence) yields SGHNT for CDR1 and YYREEE for CDR2. The CDR3, from cysteine to phenylalanine, totals 14 residues. Only the CDR3 portion is preserved as DNA: 42 bases, with reading frame beginning at the first base.

Regarding this clone: This clone's antigen is unknown. There are no base qualities to consult, and no much larger clone falls within one base.

Read against the paper, the sample's treatment or condition label means: preoperative locoregional IRX-2 cytokine immunotherapy. The samples were obtained from a phase Ib study that tested preoperative, locoregional IRX-2 cytokine immunotherapy designed to prime immune responses. Patients with early-stage breast cancer who were given IRX-2 before surgery served as donors. In this chain, TRBV5-4 is recombined with TRBJ2-5; the D gene is tentatively TRBD1 or TRBD2, each matching 5 bases. Sampling was performed from a patient treated with IRX-2 immunotherapy. The receptor comes from a human donor with breast cancer. The DNA is TGTGCCAGCAGCCGGGACGGGTACCAAGAGACCCAGTACTTC. Its translation is CASSRDGYQETQYF.